The sample holds a few counts of the clone carrying this T cell receptor (beta chain). The antigen is unknown. Profiled with immunoSEQ multiplex PCR; TCRdb holds only in-frame clones, not every one. The sample consists of roughly 62,000 clones, about two thirds of them appearing once. The CDR3 has 14 residues. Germline loops: CDR1 MNHEY, CDR2 SVGAGI. The V end lost 8 bases, the J end lost 6 bases, and 18 bases lay between the germline ends. This sample was included in a study of T cell clones after liver transplantation. Whole-study results and caveats: In 5 of 8 subjects, circulating graft-donor-reactive CD4 TCRbeta sequences fell significantly after transplant.

The receptor was isolated from a human patient who received a liver transplant. The T cells may partly be graft donor cells. The rearrangement links TRBV6-5 to TRBJ2-3, with D tentatively TRBD1 (8 bases). The source was CD4+ T cells from blood, collected at the roughly 16-month timepoint. For the CDR3, the DNA is TGTGCCAGCCACAGGGGGACTAAAGGGGATACGCAGTATTTT. Its translation is CASHRGTKGDTQYF.